The clone carrying this T cell receptor beta chain appeared a few times. The CDR3 runs to 17 residues. V shed 1 base and J 0 bases; nucleotides not matched to a gene: 5. The germline gives CDR1 SEHNR, CDR2 FQNEAQ (reference sequence). The data stem from a study of blood T cell repertoires in COVID-19. Clones were sequenced by immunoSEQ multiplex PCR, and TCRdb holds only the in-frame ones, with some missing. The sample has 200,000 to 250,000 clones; around nine tenths are singletons. The chain links TRBV7-9 to TRBJ2-2; TRBD1 matches 7 bases. Source material: PBMCs or T cells enriched from blood (not recorded which). The sequence was obtained from a man aged 25-45 years who had recovered from COVID-19. The CDR3 region has the DNA TGTGCCAGCAGCTTAGGAGTCGGGACAGCGAACACCGGGGAGCTGTTTTTT. Amino acids: CASSLGVGTANTGELFF.